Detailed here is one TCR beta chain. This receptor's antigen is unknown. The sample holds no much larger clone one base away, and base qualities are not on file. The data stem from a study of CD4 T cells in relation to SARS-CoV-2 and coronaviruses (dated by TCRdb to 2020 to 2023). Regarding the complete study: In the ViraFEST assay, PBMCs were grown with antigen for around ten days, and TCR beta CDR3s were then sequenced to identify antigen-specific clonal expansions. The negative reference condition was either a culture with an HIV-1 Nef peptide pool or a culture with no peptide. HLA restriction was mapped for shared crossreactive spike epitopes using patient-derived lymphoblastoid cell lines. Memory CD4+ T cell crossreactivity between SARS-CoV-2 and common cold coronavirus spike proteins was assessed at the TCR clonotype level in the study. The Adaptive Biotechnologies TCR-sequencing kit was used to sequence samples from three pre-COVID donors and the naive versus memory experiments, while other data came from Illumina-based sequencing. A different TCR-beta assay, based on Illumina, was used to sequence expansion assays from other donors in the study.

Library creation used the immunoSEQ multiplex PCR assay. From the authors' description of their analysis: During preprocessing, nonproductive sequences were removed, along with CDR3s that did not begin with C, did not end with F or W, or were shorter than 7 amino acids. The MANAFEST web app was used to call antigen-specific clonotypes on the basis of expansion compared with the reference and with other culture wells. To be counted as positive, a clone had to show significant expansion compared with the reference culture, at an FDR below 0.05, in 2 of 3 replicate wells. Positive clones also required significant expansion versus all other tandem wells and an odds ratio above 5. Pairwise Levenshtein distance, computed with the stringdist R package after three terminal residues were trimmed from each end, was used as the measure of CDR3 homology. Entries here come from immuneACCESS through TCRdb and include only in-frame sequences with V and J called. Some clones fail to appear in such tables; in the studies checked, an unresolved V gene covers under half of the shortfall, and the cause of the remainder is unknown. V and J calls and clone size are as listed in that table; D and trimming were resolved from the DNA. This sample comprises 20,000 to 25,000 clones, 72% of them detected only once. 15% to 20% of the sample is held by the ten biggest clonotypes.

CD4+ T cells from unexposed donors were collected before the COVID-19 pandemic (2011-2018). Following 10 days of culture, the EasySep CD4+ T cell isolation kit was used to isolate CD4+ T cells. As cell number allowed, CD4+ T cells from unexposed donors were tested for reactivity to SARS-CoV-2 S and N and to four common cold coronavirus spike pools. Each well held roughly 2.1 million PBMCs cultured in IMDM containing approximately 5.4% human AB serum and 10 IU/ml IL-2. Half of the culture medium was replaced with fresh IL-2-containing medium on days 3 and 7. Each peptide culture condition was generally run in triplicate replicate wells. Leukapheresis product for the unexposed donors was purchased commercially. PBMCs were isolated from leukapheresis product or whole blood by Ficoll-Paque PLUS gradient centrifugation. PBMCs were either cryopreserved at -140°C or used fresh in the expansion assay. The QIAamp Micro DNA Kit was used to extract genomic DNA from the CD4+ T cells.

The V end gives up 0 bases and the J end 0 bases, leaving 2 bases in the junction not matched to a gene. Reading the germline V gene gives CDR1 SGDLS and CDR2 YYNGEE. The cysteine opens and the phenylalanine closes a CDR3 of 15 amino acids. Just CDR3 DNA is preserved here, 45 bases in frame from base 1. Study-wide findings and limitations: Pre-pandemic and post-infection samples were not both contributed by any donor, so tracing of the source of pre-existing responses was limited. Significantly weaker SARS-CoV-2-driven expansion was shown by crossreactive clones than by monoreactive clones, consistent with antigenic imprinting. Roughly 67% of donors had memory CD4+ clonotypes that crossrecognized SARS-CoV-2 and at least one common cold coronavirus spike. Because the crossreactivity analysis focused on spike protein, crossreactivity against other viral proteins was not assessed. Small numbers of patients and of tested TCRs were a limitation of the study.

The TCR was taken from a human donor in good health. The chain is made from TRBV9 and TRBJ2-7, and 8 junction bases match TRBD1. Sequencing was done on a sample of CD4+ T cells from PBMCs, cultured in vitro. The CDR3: CASSVGTGSSYEQYF. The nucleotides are TGTGCCAGCAGCGTAGGGACAGGGAGCTCCTACGAGCAGTACTTC.